The 20 T cell receptor beta chains below were found in one sample sequenced in a study of CD8 T cell repertoires and HIV-1 epitope variants. Their specific antigens are unknown. The data were produced by immunoSEQ multiplex PCR, yet TCRdb's version contains in-frame clones alone and is incomplete. The table includes almost 4,500 clones, around 60% detected once. The sequencing input was cultured CD8+ T cells derived from PBMCs. These receptors originate from a male donor with HIV.

For this clone: A read error may produce the germline difference seen at one junction end. DNA of the CDR3: TGCGCCAGCAGCCAAGACAGGGCAGGATCTAACTATGGCTACACCTTC. This translates into CASSQDRAGSNYGYTF. The rearrangement links TRBV5-4 to TRBJ1-2; 7 bases line up with TRBD1. Germline CDR1 SGHNT, CDR2 YYREEE (reference sequence). The CDR3 runs 16 residues.

The chain links TRBV19 to TRBJ2-7; no clear D. CDR3 length: 13 amino acids. Trimming pared 5 bases from V and 4 bases from J, leaving 12 bases between. Per the germline V gene, CDR1 is LNHDA and CDR2 is SQIVND (reference sequence). DNA for the CDR3: TGTGCCAGTAGTCGCGGTCTTCTTTACGAGCAGTACTTC. This codes for CASSRGLLYEQYF.

The chain uses TRBV27 and TRBJ2-7; 7 bases agree with TRBD1. From germline, CDR1 is MNHEY and CDR2 SMNVEV (reference sequence). J was trimmed by 5 bases and V by 2 bases; bases with no gene match: 9. This CDR3 region has 15 residues. CDR3 protein: CASSLELTGSNEQYF. CDR3 DNA: TGTGCCAGCAGTTTAGAATTGACAGGGTCGAACGAGCAGTACTTC.

This chain joins TRBV4-3 and TRBJ2-2, with 10 bases lining up with TRBD1. Germline V gene sequence: CDR1 LGHNA, CDR2 YSLEER. CDR3 size: 14 residues. Germline trimming cut 8 bases from V and 5 bases from J; bases unmatched to any gene: 5. CDR3 nucleotides: TGCGCCAGCTCCGGGACAGGGGTTACCGGGGAGCTGTTTTTT. Its translation is CASSGTGVTGELFF.

J is TRBJ1-2 and V is TRBV5-4; D is unclear. The CDR3 consists of 16 residues. Trimming left V 7 bases short and J 2 bases short, with 21 bases between. Per germline, CDR1 SGHNT and CDR2 YYREEE (reference sequence). The CDR3 sequence is CASRRYNSRKNYGYTF. The CDR3 bases are TGTGCCAGCCGTAGGTACAATAGTCGAAAGAACTATGGCTACACCTTC.

In its sample, this clone was seen a few times. V gene TRBV6-5 combines with J gene TRBJ2-3; D gene ambiguous. Germline V gene data show CDR1 as MNHEY and CDR2 as SVGAGI. Trimming left V 0 bases short and J 1 base short, with 11 bases between. The CDR3 has 16 amino acids. This CDR3 is CASSYSTDPRTDTQYF. CDR3 coding DNA: TGTGCCAGCAGTTACTCTACGGACCCTCGCACAGATACGCAGTATTTT.

J is TRBJ2-7 and V is TRBV28; no clear D. The length of the CDR3 is 14 residues. Trimming left V 4 bases short and J 2 bases short, with 12 bases between. CDR1 is MDHEN and CDR2 is SYDVKM in the germline V gene. CDR3 nucleotides: TGTGCCAGCAGTTCAGATGTCTCGGCCTACGAGCAGTACTTC. This codes for CASSSDVSAYEQYF.

A few counts support this clone. The chain combines TRBV27 with TRBJ1-2; D is perhaps TRBD1 (6 bases). The V and J ends lost 8 bases and 4 bases respectively, with 14 bases between them. Germline values: CDR1 MNHEY, CDR2 SMNVEV (reference sequence). This CDR3 is built from 13 residues. The CDR3 DNA reads TGTGCCAGCTCCGGACAGACTTCCTATGGCTACACCTTC. This sequence encodes CASSGQTSYGYTF.

This clone was picked up a small number of times. This chain uses TRBV7-8 with TRBJ2-7, with D possibly matching TRBD2 (6 bases). The CDR3 is 14 amino acids. The ends were cut back, 5 bases at V and 3 bases at J, with 14 bases in the middle. The germline gives CDR1 SGHVS, CDR2 FQNEAQ. The CDR3 loop reads CASSPRAGHYEQYF. The DNA for the CDR3 is TGTGCCAGCAGCCCAAGGGCGGGGCACTACGAGCAGTACTTC.

The rearrangement joins TRBV5-1 to TRBJ1-5; 9 nucleotides line up with TRBD1. Germline CDR1 and CDR2: SGHRS and YFSETQ. J lost 5 bases, V lost 0 bases, and 0 bases had no gene match. The length of the CDR3 is 14 residues. The CDR3 spells CASSLGQGDQPQHF. Here the CDR3 DNA reads TGCGCCAGCAGCTTGGGACAGGGGGATCAGCCCCAGCATTTT.

V is TRBV9 and J is TRBJ2-3; D possibly uses TRBD1 or TRBD2 (5 bases each). Germline V CDR1 and CDR2: SGDLS, YYNGEE. The CDR3 is 14 residues long. Trimming removed 2 bases at V and 4 bases at J, with 11 bases between. The CDR3 DNA reads TGTGCCAGCAGCGTGGGAAGGGGAGCAGATACGCAGTATTTT. Its protein is CASSVGRGADTQYF. The full variable domain, rest sourced from reference TRBV9 and TRBJ2-3, is DSGVTQTPKHLITATGQRVTLRCSPRSGDLSVYWYQQSLDQGLQFLIQYYNGEERAKGNILERFSAQQFPDLHSELNLSSLELGDSALYFCASSVGRGADTQYFGPGTRLTVL.

The rearrangement links TRBV10-3 to TRBJ2-2; no firm D call. V was pared by 3 bases and J by 5 bases, with 13 bases between. Germline V lookup: CDR1 ENHRY, CDR2 SYGVKD. The CDR3 runs to 15 residues. CDR3 in amino acids: CAISENLGVTGELFF. CDR3 DNA: TGTGCCATCAGTGAAAATCTAGGCGTTACCGGGGAGCTGTTTTTT.

The chain uses TRBV5-4 and TRBJ2-7; possibly TRBD1 for D (5 bases). Deletions cut 0 bases from V and 7 bases from J, with 14 bases between. The V gene's germline CDR1 is SGHNT and CDR2 YYREEE (reference sequence). The CDR3 has 14 amino acids. CDR3 protein: CASSLGQYLREQYF. In DNA, the CDR3 is TGTGCCAGCAGCTTGGGACAGTACCTTCGTGAGCAGTACTTC. The variable domain in full, with the rest retrieved from reference TRBV5-4 and TRBJ2-7, is ETGVTQSPTHLIKTRGQQVTLRCSSQSGHNTVSWYQQALGQGPQFIFQYYREEENGRGNFPPRFSGLQFPNYSSELNVNALELDDSALYLCASSLGQYLREQYFGPGTRLTVT.

This chain connects TRBV27 to TRBJ2-7; TRBD2 matches at 11 bases. Germline V CDR1 and CDR2: MNHEY, SMNVEV (reference sequence). This CDR3 has 14 amino acids. Trimming took 5 bases from V and 6 from J; bases not matched to a gene: 6. This chain's CDR3 is CASSLIAGGPEQYF. In nucleotides, the CDR3 is TGTGCCAGCAGTCTCATAGCGGGAGGGCCCGAGCAGTACTTC.

The chain recombines TRBV4-2 with TRBJ2-7; D remains unclear. Between the trimmed V and J ends, which lost 1 base and 0 bases, there was a span of 10 bases. This CDR3 is built from 15 residues. Per germline, CDR1 LGHNA and CDR2 YNFKEQ. This CDR3 is CASSQGASNSYEQYF. The CDR3 DNA sequence: TGTGCCAGCAGCCAAGGCGCCAGTAACTCCTACGAGCAGTACTTC.

The J gene is TRBJ2-5, the V gene TRBV11-1; perhaps D is TRBD1 or TRBD2 (5 bases each). This CDR3 spans 14 amino acids. V was pared by 1 base and J by 5 bases, with 11 bases between. In germline, CDR1 is SGHAT, CDR2 FQDESV (reference sequence). The CDR3 is CASSLVSEGETQYF. In DNA, the CDR3 is TGTGCCAGCAGCTTAGTATCTGAGGGGGAGACCCAGTACTTC.

This clone was seen a handful of times. The rearrangement joins TRBV27 to TRBJ1-5; D ambiguous. This CDR3 spans 15 amino acids. In germline, CDR1 is MNHEY, CDR2 SMNVEV (reference sequence). The ends were cut back, 6 bases at V and 0 bases at J, with 12 bases in the middle. CDR3 loop: CASRKDPYSNQPQHF. CDR3 nucleotides: TGTGCCAGCAGGAAAGATCCCTATAGCAATCAGCCCCAGCATTTT.

The count of this clone is one. The rearrangement joins TRBV7-3 to TRBJ2-2, with unresolved D. CDR1 is SGHTA and CDR2 is FQGTGA in the germline V gene. The V and J ends lost 3 bases and 5 bases respectively, with 1 base between them. The CDR3 sequence is 11 residues long. CDR3 DNA sequence: TGTGCCAGCAGCTTGACCGGGGAGCTGTTTTTT. Translation gives CASSLTGELFF.

This chain uses TRBV28 with TRBJ2-3, with D maybe TRBD1 (5 bases). The CDR3 has 14 residues. Trimming removed 3 bases from V and 2 bases from J, with 9 bases in between. Germline-derived CDR1 and CDR2 are MDHEN and SYDVKM. CDR3 sequence reads: CASSLIGDTDTQYF. The CDR3 bases are TGTGCCAGCAGTTTGATAGGGGACACAGATACGCAGTATTTT.

The V and J genes are TRBV4-3 and TRBJ2-7, with a weak D call TRBD1 (6 bases). V was shortened by 0 bases and J by 5 bases, with 17 bases between the two germline ends. From germline, CDR1 is LGHNA and CDR2 YSLEER. This CDR3 has 16 residues. CDR3 bases: TGCGCCAGCAGCCAAGATAACAGGGCTTTCGTGGACGAGCAGTACTTC. This gives the protein CASSQDNRAFVDEQYF.